This TCR beta chain originates from a study of cytomegalovirus exposure and HLA in healthy donors. Study-level information: From HLA-typed donors, an early data release held about 85 million unique TCRs. General study results and limits: Cytomegalovirus status was reportedly diagnosed by the classifier with high specificity and sensitivity. In an earlier analysis, productive rearrangement rates for most beta V segments clustered near 87% or 30%.

13 Jbeta primers and 60 Vbeta primers were used for the PCR. In the source study's methods: The authors later counted roughly 79 million unique TCR beta chains, 9.5 million to 13 million of them shared. Measured with immunoSEQ multiplex PCR; TCRdb has only the in-frame clones, and not every one. The D gene and trimming were derived from the DNA, and the V and J assignments and clone size from that table. Of approximately 91,000 clones in the sample, around 67% were seen once. This clone was found a few times. Its matching antigen is unknown. Trimming took off 6 bases at V and 4 bases at J, with 12 bases between the two ends. CDR3 length equals 14 residues. CDR1 is SNHLY, CDR2 FYNNEI, per germline.

Material for sequencing was PBMCs. The source of this sequence is a human donor in good health. The chain joins TRBV2 to TRBJ1-4; a weak D match, TRBD1 (5 bases). CDR3 nucleotides: TGTGCCAGCAGGCAGGGACTGCATAATGAAAAACTGTTTTTT. Amino acid sequence: CASRQGLHNEKLFF.